This T cell receptor beta chain is drawn from a study of cytomegalovirus exposure and HLA in healthy donors. Study-wide context: Unique TCRs numbering some 77 million, obtained from HLA-typed donors, made up an early data release. Ancestry clustering placed more than 65% of approximately 370 genotyped donors in the Caucasian-associated cluster. Study conclusions and caveats: Researchers reported in a later analysis that a missense DCLRE1C variant was tied to TCR beta V- and J-gene trimming.

Points on this clone: The antigen remains unidentified. An end of the junction differs from the germline gene, which may be a read error.

The PCR contained 60 Vbeta and 13 Jbeta primers. Sequencing used immunoSEQ multiplex PCR; TCRdb keeps in-frame clones, though not all of them. This sample carries about 130,000 clones, roughly 80% of them seen once, and the ten largest clones take 1.5% to 1.7%. Germline V gene data show CDR1 as SEHNR and CDR2 as FQNEAQ (reference sequence). There are 18 residues in the CDR3. At collection, donors were nominally healthy, but unrecorded immune exposures were probable. J is TRBJ1-4 and V is TRBV7-9; the match to TRBD1 covers 11 bases. The origin of this receptor is a man in his forties in good health and CMV-seronegative. Sequencing input: PBMCs. The CDR3 nucleotides are TGTTCCAGCAGCACTAGAACCGGGACAGGGGGTGTAGGTGAAAAACTGTTTTTT. Amino acids: CSSSTRTGTGGVGEKLFF.